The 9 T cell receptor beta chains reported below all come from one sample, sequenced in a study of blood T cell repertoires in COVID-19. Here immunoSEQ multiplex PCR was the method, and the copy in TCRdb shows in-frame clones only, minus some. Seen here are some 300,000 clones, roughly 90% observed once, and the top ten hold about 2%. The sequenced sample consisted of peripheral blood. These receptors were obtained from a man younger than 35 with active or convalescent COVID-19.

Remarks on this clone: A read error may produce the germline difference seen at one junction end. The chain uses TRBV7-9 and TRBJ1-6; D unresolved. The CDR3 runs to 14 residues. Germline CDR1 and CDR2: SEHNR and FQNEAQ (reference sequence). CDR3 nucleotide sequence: TGTGCCAGCAGCCCCAGATCCTTTAATTCACCCCTCCACTTT. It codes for CASSPRSFNSPLHF.

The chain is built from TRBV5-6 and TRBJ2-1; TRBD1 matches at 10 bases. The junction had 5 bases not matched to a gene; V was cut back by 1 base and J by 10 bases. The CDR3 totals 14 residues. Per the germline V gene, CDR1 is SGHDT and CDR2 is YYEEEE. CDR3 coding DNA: TGTGCCAGCAGCTTGCTGACAGGGGGCTTGGAGCAGTTCTTC. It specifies CASSLLTGGLEQFF.

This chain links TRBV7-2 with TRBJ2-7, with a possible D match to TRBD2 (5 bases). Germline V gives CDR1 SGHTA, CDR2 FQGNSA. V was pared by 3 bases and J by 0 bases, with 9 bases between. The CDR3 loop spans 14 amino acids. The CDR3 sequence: CASSFAGTSYEQYF. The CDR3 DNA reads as TGTGCCAGCAGCTTTGCGGGTACCTCCTACGAGCAGTACTTC.

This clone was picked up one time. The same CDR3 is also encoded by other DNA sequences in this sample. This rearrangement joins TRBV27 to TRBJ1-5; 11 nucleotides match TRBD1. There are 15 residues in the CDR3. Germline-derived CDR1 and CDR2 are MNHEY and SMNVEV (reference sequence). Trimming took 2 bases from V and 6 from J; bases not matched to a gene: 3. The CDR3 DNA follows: TGTGCCAGCAGTTTAGGGACAGGGGGGAGTCAGCCCCAGCATTTT. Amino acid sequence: CASSLGTGGSQPQHF.

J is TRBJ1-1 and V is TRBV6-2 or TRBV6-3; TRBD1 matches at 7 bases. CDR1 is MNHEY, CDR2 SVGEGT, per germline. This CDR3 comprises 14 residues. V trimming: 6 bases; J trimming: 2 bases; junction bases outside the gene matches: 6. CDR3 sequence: CASSIQGRNTEAFF. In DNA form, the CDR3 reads TGTGCCAGCAGCATACAGGGGAGAAACACTGAAGCTTTCTTT.

DNA of the CDR3: TGTGCCAGTAGTGAGGGGGTGGGCTACAATGAGCAGTTCTTC. Its translation is CASSEGVGYNEQFF. This sequence joins TRBV19 and TRBJ2-1; D is possibly TRBD1 (6 bases). The germline V and J ends were trimmed by 5 bases and 3 bases, with 11 bases remaining between them. Germline V lookup: CDR1 LNHDA, CDR2 SQIVND (reference sequence). The CDR3 totals 14 residues.

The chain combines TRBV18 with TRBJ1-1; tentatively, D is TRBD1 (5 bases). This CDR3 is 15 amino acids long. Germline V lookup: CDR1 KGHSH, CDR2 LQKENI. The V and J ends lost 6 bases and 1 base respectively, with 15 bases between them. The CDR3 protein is CASSEGVIGNTEAFF. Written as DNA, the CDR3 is TGTGCCAGCTCCGAAGGGGTAATCGGGAACACTGAAGCTTTCTTT. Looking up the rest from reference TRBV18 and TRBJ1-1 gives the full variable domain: NAGVMQNPRHLVRRRGQEARLRCSPMKGHSHVYWYRQLPEEGLKFMVYLQKENIIDESGMPKERFSAEFPKEGPSILRIQQVVRGDSAAYFCASSEGVIGNTEAFFGQGTRLTVV.

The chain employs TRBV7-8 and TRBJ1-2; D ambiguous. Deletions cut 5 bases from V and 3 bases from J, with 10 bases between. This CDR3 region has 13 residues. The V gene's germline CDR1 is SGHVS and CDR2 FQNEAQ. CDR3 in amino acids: CASSLGLDYGYTF. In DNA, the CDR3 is TGTGCCAGCAGCCTTGGACTGGACTATGGCTACACCTTC.

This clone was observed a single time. The CDR3 spells CASSSSVTGELFF. The CDR3 DNA reads TGTGCCAGCAGCTCTAGCGTCACCGGGGAGCTGTTTTTT. V usage is TRBV7-9 and J usage is TRBJ2-2; weak D call: TRBD2 (6 bases). The CDR3 length is 13 residues. Per germline, CDR1 SEHNR and CDR2 FQNEAQ (reference sequence). V gave up 4 bases and J gave up 4 bases, with 7 bases separating them.